This T cell receptor (beta chain) was obtained from a study of blood T cell repertoires in COVID-19. Germline trimming cut 3 bases from V and 3 bases from J; bases unmatched to any gene: 5. CDR3 size: 15 residues. Per the germline V gene, CDR1 is LNHDA and CDR2 is SQIVND (reference sequence). In the original processing: Quantification of nucleated cells was approximated via reference gene primer amplification. Libraries were prepared by immunoSEQ multiplex PCR; TCRdb keeps only in-frame clonotypes and omits some of them. V, J and clone size were drawn from that table, and D and trimming were deduced from the DNA. Of about 150,000 clones listed, about 87% are singletons.

V usage is TRBV19 and J usage is TRBJ1-5; TRBD1 aligns across 7 bases. The source material was peripheral blood. This clonotype was obtained from a man in his 60s with active or convalescent COVID-19. DNA for the CDR3: TGTGCCAGTAGTATTGGACAGGCCAACAATCAGCCCCAGCATTTT. Translation gives CASSIGQANNQPQHF.